The 13 T cell receptor beta chains presented below share a single source sample, sequenced in a study of blood T cells in healthy people across ages. Sample-barcoded 5' priming and a J-beta primer mix drove a second PCR of roughly 6 to 12 cycles. MiXCR, applied by TCRdb to the 5' RACE reads, yields one record per CDR3 protein. This sample has around 2 million distinct CDR3 sequences, with about two fifths found just once. Sequencing was done on a sample of blood. The receptors were gathered from a human donor in good health.

This chain joins TRBV3-1 and TRBJ2-1, with D hard to call. The CDR3 runs to 13 residues. Looked up from germline, CDR1 is LGHDT and CDR2 is YNNKEL (reference sequence). Between the trimmed V and J ends, which lost 7 bases and 6 bases, there was a span of 13 bases. CDR3 residues: CASTQAALNEQFF. The CDR3 coding sequence is TGTGCCAGCACGCAGGCGGCCCTCAATGAGCAGTTCTTC.

This chain connects TRBV6-5 to TRBJ2-7; 7 bases agree with TRBD1. CDR3 length equals 12 residues. The ends lost 8 bases at V and 6 bases at J; junction bases unmatched: 7. Germline loops: CDR1 MNHEY, CDR2 SVGAGI. For the CDR3, the DNA is TGTGCCAGCCGGAAGACAGGGACCGAGCAGTACTTC. Its protein product is CASRKTGTEQYF.

There are a few counts of this clonotype. The chain is built from TRBV5-5 and TRBJ1-2; 9 nucleotides line up with TRBD1. This CDR3 spans 14 amino acids. Germline assignment: CDR1 SGHKS and CDR2 YYEKEE (reference sequence). With V trimmed by 3 bases and J by 6 bases, 6 bases remained unmatched. CDR3 sequence reads: CASSSPGQGDGYTF. The DNA of the CDR3 is TGTGCCAGCAGCTCACCGGGACAGGGAGATGGCTACACCTTC.

This chain connects TRBV6-6 to TRBJ2-3; possible D gene TRBD2, 7 bases. CDR1 MNHNY and CDR2 SVGAGI come from the germline V gene (reference sequence). The CDR3 sequence is 15 residues long. Trimming took off 0 bases at V and 6 bases at J, with 13 bases between the two ends. In DNA form, the CDR3 reads TGTGCCAGCAGTTACTCTAGGGGGGGGGCCGATACGCAGTATTTT. Translating it yields CASSYSRGGADTQYF.

The gene calls are TRBV2 and TRBJ2-1, with 8 bases matching TRBD2. The V gene end was trimmed by 11 bases and the J gene end by 4 bases; junction bases not matched to a gene: 10. The CDR3 is made up of 14 amino acids. Germline V lookup: CDR1 SNHLY, CDR2 FYNNEI. The CDR3 loop is CARGVASGYNEQFF. CDR3 bases: TGTGCCCGCGGGGTGGCTAGCGGGTACAATGAGCAGTTCTTC.

There are a few counts of this clonotype. The chain carries TRBV5-6 and TRBJ1-2; the D gene is possibly TRBD1 (5 bases). This CDR3 has 13 amino acids. V was trimmed by 3 bases and J by 4 bases, leaving 10 bases between them. In germline, CDR1 is SGHDT, CDR2 YYEEEE. CDR3 DNA sequence: TGTGCCAGCAGCTCGGGACGGATCTATGGCTACACCTTC. Residues: CASSSGRIYGYTF.

This clonotype was seen a handful of times. The chain employs TRBV29-1 and TRBJ2-7; TRBD2 might be the D (6 bases). Germline V gene sequence: CDR1 SQVTM, CDR2 ANQGSEA. This CDR3 is 11 amino acids long. Trimming shortened V by 4 bases and J by 7 bases, and 11 bases separated the two germline ends. The CDR3 sequence: CSVVVAGEQYF. For the CDR3, the DNA is TGCAGCGTTGTTGTGGCGGGGGAGCAGTACTTC.

The chain links TRBV20-1 to TRBJ1-2, with TRBD1 identical over 8 bases. Germline V CDR1 and CDR2: DFQATT, SNEGSKA (reference sequence). Losses at the gene ends were 0 bases for V and 4 bases for J; bases not matched to a gene: 10. The length of the CDR3 is 16 residues. CDR3 DNA sequence: TGCAGTGCTAGAGATAACTCAGGGGGGACAGGCTATGGCTACACCTTC. It codes for CSARDNSGGTGYGYTF.

The chain carries TRBV4-1 and TRBJ1-4; 9 bases agree with TRBD1. This CDR3 comprises 14 residues. The trim removed 7 bases at V and 6 bases at J, leaving 6 bases unmatched. Germline V lookup: CDR1 MGHRA, CDR2 YSYEKL. The CDR3 loop reads CASNLRDRDEKLFF. The CDR3 nucleotides are TGCGCCAGCAACCTCCGGGACAGGGATGAAAAACTGTTTTTT.

This clonotype was seen at least ten times. The chain employs TRBV6-6 and TRBJ1-6, with D possibly matching TRBD1 (5 bases). The CDR3 has 13 residues. From germline, CDR1 is MNHNY and CDR2 SVGAGI (reference sequence). V lost 2 bases, J lost 10 bases, and 9 bases lay in between. The CDR3 coding sequence is TGTGCCAGCAGTTACGGGGACGGGTCACCCCTCCACTTT. This codes for CASSYGDGSPLHF.

The chain couples TRBV6-6 to TRBJ2-5, with D possibly called TRBD1 or TRBD2 (5 bases each). V was shortened by 5 bases and J by 2 bases, with 12 bases between the two germline ends. The CDR3 runs 14 residues. Germline CDR1 is MNHNY and CDR2 is SVGAGI (reference sequence). The CDR3 DNA sequence: TGTGCCAGCAGTCGGGGACGTAATCAAGAGACCCAGTACTTC. Translating it yields CASSRGRNQETQYF.

This chain joins TRBV5-1 and TRBJ2-1; D may be TRBD1 (7 bases). V lost 7 bases, J lost 3 bases, and 17 bases lay in between. CDR3 length: 15 amino acids. Per the germline V gene, CDR1 is SGHRS and CDR2 is YFSETQ. DNA for the CDR3: TGCGCCAGCGCCAGAGGGACAGCGGGCTACAATGAGCAGTTCTTC. This sequence encodes CASARGTAGYNEQFF.

This clonotype was counted only a few times. The chain has TRBV20-1 and TRBJ2-3; 9 bases align to TRBD1. Per the germline V gene, CDR1 is DFQATT and CDR2 is SNEGSKA (reference sequence). V was clipped by 3 bases and J by 5 bases; unmatched bases: 9. This CDR3 spans 15 amino acids. The CDR3 loop reads CSASLRTGDGDTQYF. CDR3 nucleotide sequence: TGCAGTGCTAGTCTGAGGACAGGGGATGGAGATACGCAGTATTTT.